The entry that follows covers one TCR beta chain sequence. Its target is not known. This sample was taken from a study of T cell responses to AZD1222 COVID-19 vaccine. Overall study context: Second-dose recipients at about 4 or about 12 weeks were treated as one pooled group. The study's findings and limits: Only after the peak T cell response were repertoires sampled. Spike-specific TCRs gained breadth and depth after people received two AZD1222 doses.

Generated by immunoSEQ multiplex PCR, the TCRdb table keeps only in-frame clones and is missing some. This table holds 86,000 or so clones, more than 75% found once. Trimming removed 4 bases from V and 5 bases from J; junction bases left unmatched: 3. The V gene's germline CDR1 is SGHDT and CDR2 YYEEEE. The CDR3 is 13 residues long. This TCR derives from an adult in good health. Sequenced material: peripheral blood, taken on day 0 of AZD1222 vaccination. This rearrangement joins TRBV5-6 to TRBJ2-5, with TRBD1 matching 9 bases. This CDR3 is CASSRDRVETQYF. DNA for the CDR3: TGTGCCAGCAGCCGGGACAGGGTGGAGACCCAGTACTTC.